This T cell receptor beta chain was identified in a study of T-cell reconstitution after alpha-beta-depleted transplantation in children. This sample's TCRbeta library carried unique molecular identifier barcodes. TCRdb analysed the PCR reads with MiXCR anew, one entry per CDR3 protein. The sample holds over 70,000 distinct CDR3 sequences; 9% to 15% are singletons and the top ten take roughly 13%. In this sample, this clonotype turned up many times. CDR1 MNHEY and CDR2 SVGAGI come from the germline V gene. Trimming took 2 bases from V and 4 from J, leaving 11 bases between them. The CDR3 is 14 amino acids.

The rearrangement joins TRBV6-5 to TRBJ1-2; D remains unclear. The source is a human donor who donated a stem cell graft to a child with inherited bone marrow failure. The sequences come from PBMCs from the stem cell graft donor, collected from the stem cell graft. CDR3 nucleotide sequence: TGTGCCAGCAGTTACCTCACCGCGAGCTATGGCTACACCTTC. Its protein product is CASSYLTASYGYTF.